The sample holds a few counts of the clone carrying this T cell receptor beta chain. TCRdb independently ran MiXCR on the 5' RACE reads; one entry per CDR3 protein. The table lists about 48,000 distinct CDR3 sequences, about a fifth of them singletons, with approximately 3% in the top ten. This CDR3 is 15 amino acids long. V was clipped by 5 bases and J by 0 bases; unmatched bases: 5. Germline lookup yields CDR1 DFQATT and CDR2 SNEGSKA (reference sequence). This entry is derived from a study of chronic HIV infection and antiretroviral therapy. The specimen sequenced was peripheral blood. The chain couples TRBV20-1 to TRBJ2-3; TRBD2 matches at 10 bases. The clonotype was recovered from an adult who had HIV and had not received antiretroviral therapy, or was an uninfected healthy control (not recorded which). This CDR3 is CSAVSGGSSTDTQYF. The CDR3 nucleotides read TGCAGTGCTGTTAGCGGGGGGTCTAGCACAGATACGCAGTATTTT.